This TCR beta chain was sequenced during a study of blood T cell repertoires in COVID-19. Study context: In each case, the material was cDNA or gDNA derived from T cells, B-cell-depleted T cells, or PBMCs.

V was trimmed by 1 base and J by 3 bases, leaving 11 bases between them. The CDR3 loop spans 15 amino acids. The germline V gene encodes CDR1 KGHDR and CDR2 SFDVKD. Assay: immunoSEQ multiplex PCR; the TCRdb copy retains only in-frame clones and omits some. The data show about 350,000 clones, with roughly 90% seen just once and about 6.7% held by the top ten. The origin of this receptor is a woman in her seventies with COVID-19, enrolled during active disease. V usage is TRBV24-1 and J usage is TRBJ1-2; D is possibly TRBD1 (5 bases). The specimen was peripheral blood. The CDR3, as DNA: TGTGCCACCAGTGATTTAAGGGAACAGGACTATGGCTACACCTTC. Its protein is CATSDLREQDYGYTF.